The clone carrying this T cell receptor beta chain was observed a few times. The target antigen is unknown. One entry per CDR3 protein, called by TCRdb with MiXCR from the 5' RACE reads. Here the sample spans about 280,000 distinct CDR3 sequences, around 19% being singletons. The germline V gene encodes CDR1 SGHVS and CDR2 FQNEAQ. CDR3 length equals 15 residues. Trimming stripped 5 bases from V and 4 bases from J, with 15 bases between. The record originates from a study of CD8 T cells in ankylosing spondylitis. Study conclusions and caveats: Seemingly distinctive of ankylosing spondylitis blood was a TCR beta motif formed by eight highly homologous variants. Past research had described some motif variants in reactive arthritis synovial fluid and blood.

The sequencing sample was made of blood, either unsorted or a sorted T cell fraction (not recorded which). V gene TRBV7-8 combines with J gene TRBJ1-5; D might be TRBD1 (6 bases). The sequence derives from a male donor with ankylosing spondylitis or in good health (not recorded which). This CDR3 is CASSPPGGANQPQHF. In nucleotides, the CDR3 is TGTGCCAGCAGCCCGCCGGGGGGCGCGAATCAGCCCCAGCATTTT.